The source of this T cell receptor beta chain is a study of shared clonotypes between healthy human individuals. The test was conducted at deep level. Measured with immunoSEQ multiplex PCR; TCRdb has only the in-frame clones, and not every one. Altogether 450,000 or so clones are present, 60% to 80% being singletons, with the ten largest covering around 12%. In this sample, this clone turned up many times. The sample holds other DNA sequences that translate to the same CDR3. Germline CDR1 is SGHTA and CDR2 is FQGNSA. This CDR3 region has 12 residues. The V gene lost 4 bases and the J gene lost 4 bases, with 6 bases spanning the gap.

The sample was PBMCs. This receptor was identified in a woman aged 40 to 50 in good health. Some clones in this sample may be carry-over from other donors' samples. This chain joins TRBV7-2 and TRBJ2-3; no reliable D call. CDR3 residues: CASSSASDTQYF. The DNA of the CDR3 is TGTGCCAGCAGCTCGGCTTCAGATACGCAGTATTTT.